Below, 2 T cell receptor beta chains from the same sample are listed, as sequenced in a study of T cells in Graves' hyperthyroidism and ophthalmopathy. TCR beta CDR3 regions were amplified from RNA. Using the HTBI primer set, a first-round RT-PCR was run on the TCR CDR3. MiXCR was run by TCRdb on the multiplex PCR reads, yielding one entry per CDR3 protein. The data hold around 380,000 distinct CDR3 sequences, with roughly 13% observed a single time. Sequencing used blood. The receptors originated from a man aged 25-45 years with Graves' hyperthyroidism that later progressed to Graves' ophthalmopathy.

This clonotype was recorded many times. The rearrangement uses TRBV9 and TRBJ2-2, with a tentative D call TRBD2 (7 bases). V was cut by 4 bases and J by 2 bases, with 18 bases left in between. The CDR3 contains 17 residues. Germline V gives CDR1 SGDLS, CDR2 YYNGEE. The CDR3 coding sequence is TGTGCCAGCAGCCCAGAGTGGCGGGGGCTAAACACCGGGGAGCTGTTTTTT. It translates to CASSPEWRGLNTGELFF.

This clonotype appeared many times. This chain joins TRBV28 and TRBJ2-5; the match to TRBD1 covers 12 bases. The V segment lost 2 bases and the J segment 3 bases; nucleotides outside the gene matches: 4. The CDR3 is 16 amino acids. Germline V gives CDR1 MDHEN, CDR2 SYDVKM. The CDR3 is CASSLGGTGGEETQYF. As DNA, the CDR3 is TGTGCCAGCAGTTTAGGGGGGACAGGGGGCGAAGAGACCCAGTACTTC.